The next 25 T cell receptor beta chains were all read from a single sample in a study of radiotherapy plus CTLA-4 blockade in lung cancer. TCRdb keeps only in-frame clones here, not all; method: immunoSEQ multiplex PCR. The sample carries 30,000 to 45,000 clones, roughly 72% recorded once. The sample was peripheral blood, taken from a patient treated with radiotherapy plus ipilimumab. These receptors were obtained from a human donor with non-small cell lung cancer who had stable disease on radiotherapy plus ipilimumab.

This clone was found once. The rearrangement uses TRBV7-2 and TRBJ2-2, with D perhaps matching TRBD1 (5 bases). Looked up from germline, CDR1 is SGHTA and CDR2 is FQGNSA. V lost 2 bases and J lost 4, with 8 bases in between. The CDR3 runs to 14 residues. CDR3 residues: CASSLQGITGELFF. The CDR3 region has the DNA TGTGCCAGCAGCTTACAGGGTATCACCGGGGAGCTGTTTTTT.

The genes are TRBV6-1 and TRBJ2-6; D not certain. Germline CDR1 and CDR2: MNHNS and SASEGT. The CDR3 loop spans 14 amino acids. Trimming took off 8 bases at V and 0 bases at J, with 8 bases between the two ends. This chain's CDR3 is CASQSGSGANVLTF. The DNA for the CDR3 is TGTGCCAGCCAATCGGGCTCTGGGGCCAACGTCCTGACTTTC.

V gene TRBV10-1 combines with J gene TRBJ2-5; D possibly corresponds to TRBD2 (6 bases). The J call could be wrong; TRBJ2-7 is a better fit for the DNA end. CDR1 is WNHNN and CDR2 is SYGVQD in the germline V gene (reference sequence). The CDR3 totals 13 residues. The CDR3 sequence is CASSLDYTGEQYF. The CDR3 DNA follows: TGCGCCAGCAGTTTGGACTACACGGGCGAGCAGTACTTC.

The J gene is TRBJ1-2, the V gene TRBV5-6; 10 bases are a match to TRBD1. The V segment lost 4 bases and the J segment 4 bases; nucleotides outside the gene matches: 10. The CDR3 extends over 16 amino acids. CDR1 is SGHDT, CDR2 YYEEEE, per germline. CDR3 loop: CASSIIGQGVSYGYTF. CDR3 DNA sequence: TGTGCCAGCAGCATAATCGGACAGGGGGTGAGCTATGGCTACACCTTC.

The genes are TRBV30 and TRBJ1-2; D is uncertain. Trimming left V 0 bases short and J 13 bases short, with 15 bases between. Germline V gene lookup returns CDR1 GTSNPN and CDR2 SVGIG (reference sequence). This CDR3 is built from 12 residues. CDR3 nucleotides: TGTGCCTGGAGTGTCAACCAGGTTCCAGGCACCTTC. Translating it yields CAWSVNQVPGTF.

This clone was counted at least ten times. This chain links TRBV6-1 with TRBJ1-1; maybe TRBD1 (6 bases). The germline CDR1 and CDR2 sequences are MNHNS and SASEGT. Trimming removed 0 bases at V and 10 bases at J, with 12 bases between. The CDR3 runs to 13 residues. The CDR3: CASSEAQAGVAFF. The CDR3 nucleotides read TGTGCCAGCAGTGAAGCGCAGGCAGGGGTAGCTTTCTTT.

The chain recombines TRBV23-1 with TRBJ1-3; D perhaps matches TRBD1 (5 bases). Being an ORF, TRBV23-1 has a function that is uncertain. V gave up 4 bases and J gave up 1 base, with 17 bases separating them. This CDR3 region has 17 residues. CDR3 protein: CASSPTRDCTSGNTIYF. The CDR3 DNA reads as TGCGCCAGCAGTCCGACGAGGGACTGTACATCTGGAAACACCATATATTTT.

The table lists this clone with a few counts. V gene TRBV5-1 combines with J gene TRBJ2-7; TRBD1 agrees at 7 bases. CDR1 is SGHRS and CDR2 is YFSETQ in the germline V gene. The trim removed 0 bases at V and 4 bases at J, leaving 10 bases unmatched. This CDR3 is built from 16 residues. In nucleotides, the CDR3 is TGCGCCAGCAGCTTGGCGACAGGGACCCTATCGTACGAGCAGTACTTC. Translation: CASSLATGTLSYEQYF.

In its sample, this clone was seen once. The CDR3 bases are TGTGCCAGCAGCGCCCCGGTGGGCAAAGAGGGCACTGAAGCTTTCTTT. This codes for CASSAPVGKEGTEAFF. The chain is built from TRBV7-9 and TRBJ1-1; D not resolved. V lost 5 bases to trimming and J lost 4 bases, with 20 bases between them. Germline lookup yields CDR1 SEHNR and CDR2 FQNEAQ (reference sequence). This CDR3 is 16 amino acids long.

The rearrangement joins TRBV6-1 to TRBJ1-5; no clear D gene. CDR1 and CDR2 from the germline V gene are MNHNS and SASEGT. This CDR3 has 15 amino acids. V gave up 6 bases and J gave up 0 bases, with 12 bases separating them. The CDR3 DNA follows: TGTGCCAGCAGGGCAAACGTTAATAGCAATCAGCCCCAGCATTTT. The encoded protein is CASRANVNSNQPQHF.

This sequence joins TRBV7-9 and TRBJ2-5; tentative D call: TRBD2 (5 bases). Looked up from germline, CDR1 is SEHNR and CDR2 is FQNEAQ (reference sequence). The CDR3 length is 15 residues. V was clipped by 4 bases and J by 4 bases, with 16 bases between them. The CDR3 DNA sequence: TGTGCCAGCAGCTCTATGATTGTAGCGATAGAGACCCAGTACTTC. This codes for CASSSMIVAIETQYF. The full variable domain, rest sourced from reference TRBV7-9 and TRBJ2-5, is DTGVSQNPRHKITKRGQNVTFRCDPISEHNRLYWYRQTLGQGPEFLTYFQNEAQLEKSRLLSDRFSAERPKGSFSTLEIQRTEQGDSAMYLCASSSMIVAIETQYFGPGTRLLVL.

This chain connects TRBV4-3 to TRBJ1-1; TRBD1 might be the D (6 bases). Germline V lookup: CDR1 LGHNA, CDR2 YSLEER. V was pared by 5 bases and J by 0 bases, with 10 bases between. CDR3 size: 14 residues. CDR3 DNA sequence: TGCGCCAGCAGCTGGACAGACATGAACACTGAAGCTTTCTTT. Amino acid sequence: CASSWTDMNTEAFF.

The chain recombines TRBV11-3 with TRBJ2-5, with 11 positions matching TRBD2. Per germline, CDR1 SGHNT and CDR2 YENEEA. J lost 2 bases, V lost 0 bases, and 11 bases had no gene match. The CDR3 is 19 residues long. CDR3 nucleotides: TGTGCCAGCAGCTTAGATGGGACTAGCGGAATTAAAGCACAAGAGACCCAGTACTTC. Translating it yields CASSLDGTSGIKAQETQYF.

Relative to its sample, this clone is medium-sized. The chain links TRBV29-1 to TRBJ2-7, with 9 bases fitting TRBD1. CDR3 size: 12 residues. Germline V gene lookup returns CDR1 SQVTM and CDR2 ANQGSEA. Trimming cost V 7 bases and J 5 bases; bases outside gene matches: 6. The CDR3 DNA is TGCAGCGCCTCGGGACAGGGCGACGAGCAGTACTTC. This sequence encodes CSASGQGDEQYF.

The J gene is TRBJ1-5, the V gene TRBV30; tentatively, D is TRBD1 (5 bases). The V gene's germline CDR1 is GTSNPN and CDR2 SVGIG (reference sequence). Trimming cost V 2 bases and J 7 bases, with 12 bases left between them. CDR3 length equals 13 residues. CDR3 nucleotide sequence: TGTGCCTGGAGTAGGCAGGGAGGGCAGCCCCAGCATTTT. Amino acids: CAWSRQGGQPQHF.

The rearrangement joins TRBV5-1 to TRBJ1-3; D unclear. The CDR3 has 16 residues. The germline CDR1 and CDR2 sequences are SGHRS and YFSETQ. The V end lost 0 bases, the J end lost 0 bases, and 10 bases lay between the germline ends. This chain's CDR3 is CASSLALLGSGNTIYF. The CDR3 DNA reads TGCGCCAGCAGCTTGGCTTTACTTGGCTCTGGAAACACCATATATTTT.

This chain uses TRBV9 with TRBJ2-2; TRBD1 matches 7 bases. There are 17 residues in the CDR3. Germline CDR1 is SGDLS and CDR2 is YYNGEE. V lost 3 bases and J lost 4; bases outside the gene matches: 12. The CDR3 nucleotides read TGTGCCAGCAGCGGGCGACAGGGAAGCTCGGGCACCGGGGAGCTGTTTTTT. Translation: CASSGRQGSSGTGELFF.

In its sample, this clone was seen a few times. The J gene is TRBJ1-1, the V gene TRBV28; D is uncertain. Looked up from germline, CDR1 is MDHEN and CDR2 is SYDVKM. This CDR3 has 12 residues. Trimming left V 7 bases short and J 4 bases short, with 10 bases between. The CDR3 coding sequence is TGTGCCAGCATCTCGGGTATCACTGAAGCTTTCTTT. It translates to CASISGITEAFF.

This clone occurred a few times. The rearrangement links TRBV29-1 to TRBJ1-3; 9 bases are a match to TRBD1. V lost 5 bases to trimming and J lost 4 bases; unmatched junction nucleotides: 6. This CDR3 comprises 14 residues. The germline V gene encodes CDR1 SQVTM and CDR2 ANQGSEA. The CDR3 here is CSVTSGQGGNTIYF. The CDR3 DNA reads as TGCAGCGTTACTTCCGGACAGGGGGGAAACACCATATATTTT.

V gene TRBV5-5 combines with J gene TRBJ2-6; 9 bases are a match to TRBD1. The CDR3 has 17 amino acids. Germline CDR1 SGHKS, CDR2 YYEKEE (reference sequence). Trimming took 0 bases from V and 5 from J; bases not matched to a gene: 6. In DNA form, the CDR3 reads TGTGCCAGCAGCTTGGGGGGACAGGGATATAGGGCCAACGTCCTGACTTTC. Translated: CASSLGGQGYRANVLTF. Together with reference TRBV5-5 and TRBJ2-6, the CDR3 gives the full variable domain: DAGVTQSPTHLIKTRGQQVTLRCSPISGHKSVSWYQQVLGQGPQFIFQYYEKEERGRGNFPDRFSARQFPNYSSELNVNALLLGDSALYLCASSLGGQGYRANVLTFGAGSRLTVL.

The V gene is TRBV10-1, the J gene TRBJ1-2; no definite D call. This CDR3 has 13 amino acids. Germline V gene data show CDR1 as WNHNN and CDR2 as SYGVQD (reference sequence). Trimming removed 2 bases from V and 4 bases from J, with 8 bases in between. CDR3 loop: CASSEAPGYGYTF. The CDR3 nucleotides are TGCGCCAGCAGTGAGGCCCCGGGCTATGGCTACACCTTC.

This clone was observed once. This chain connects TRBV5-3 to TRBJ2-5, with TRBD1 matching 7 bases. TRBV5-3 is placed among ORFs of uncertain function. Trimming at V came to 3 bases and at J to 2 bases, leaving 7 bases not matched to a gene. This CDR3 is 15 amino acids long. CDR3 region: CARSSRGTEQETQYF. In DNA form, the CDR3 reads TGTGCCAGAAGCTCCCGTGGGACAGAACAAGAGACCCAGTACTTC.

The chain has TRBV27 and TRBJ1-2; TRBD1 matches at 10 bases. This CDR3 region has 18 residues. V shed 6 bases and J 4 bases; nucleotides not matched to a gene: 17. The V gene's germline CDR1 is MNHEY and CDR2 SMNVEV (reference sequence). The CDR3 nucleotides are TGTGCCAGCAGGTCCTGGGGACAGGGGCCTCCCGGGGGCTATGGCTACACCTTC. Its protein product is CASRSWGQGPPGGYGYTF.

V gene TRBV11-3 combines with J gene TRBJ1-6; a weak D match, TRBD1 (6 bases). V lost 2 bases and J lost 0, with 8 bases in between. The CDR3 length is 16 residues. Germline CDR1 is SGHNT and CDR2 is YENEEA. CDR3 loop: CASSLLQGSYNSPLHF. CDR3 DNA sequence: TGTGCCAGCAGCTTACTACAGGGCTCCTATAATTCACCCCTCCACTTT.

This rearrangement joins TRBV29-1 to TRBJ2-3; 8 bases are shared with TRBD2. V lost 2 bases to trimming and J lost 2 bases; unmatched junction nucleotides: 9. Looked up from germline, CDR1 is SQVTM and CDR2 is ANQGSEA. There are 16 residues in the CDR3. The CDR3 protein is CSVEFRGGSNTDTQYF. In DNA form, the CDR3 reads TGCAGCGTTGAATTCCGGGGGGGATCCAACACAGATACGCAGTATTTT.